This is a list of T cell receptor beta chains from one sample in a study of blood T cell repertoires in COVID-19. TCRdb's table, derived via immunoSEQ multiplex PCR, lists solely in-frame clones and lacks some. The repertoire includes over 250,000 clones, approximately 92% of them detected once, and under 3% sits in the top ten. Input material: PBMCs or T cells enriched from blood (not recorded which). The receptors were sampled from a woman aged 18-35 years who had recovered from COVID-19. The CDR3 runs from the conserved cysteine through the conserved F or W. Each record gives: D gene, clone size, V gene, J gene, CDR3 protein, CDR3 DNA. D genes are given only for firm matches. Clone size is not always given. Where it is, it says once, few, many or a class for expanded clones.

D: TRBD1; size: -; V: TRBV29-1; J: TRBJ2-7; CDR3: CSVTTGQGYEQYF; DNA: TGCAGCGTCACCACTGGACAGGGCTACGAGCAGTACTTC
D: TRBD1; size: -; V: TRBV5-1; J: TRBJ2-1; CDR3: CASSFKNAGTGFHNEQFF; DNA: TGCGCCAGCAGCTTTAAAAATGCCGGGACAGGGTTCCACAATGAGCAGTTCTTC
D: TRBD1; size: -; V: TRBV12-3/TRBV12-4; J: TRBJ2-1; CDR3: CASSGDRVGLGFF; DNA: TGTGCCAGCAGTGGGGACAGGGTTGGTTTGGGGTTCTTC
D: -; size: -; V: TRBV21-1; J: TRBJ1-1; CDR3: CASSIDSDEAFF; DNA: TGTGCCAGCAGCATAGACTCAGATGAAGCTTTCTTT
D: TRBD1; size: -; V: TRBV19; J: TRBJ2-7; CDR3: CASSIRLGQEPYEQYF; DNA: TGTGCCAGTAGTATACGTTTGGGACAGGAACCCTACGAGCAGTACTTC
D: -; size: -; V: TRBV4-2; J: TRBJ1-2; CDR3: CASSPRQGIYGYTF; DNA: TGTGCCAGCAGCCCGAGGCAGGGGATCTATGGCTACACCTTC
D: -; size: -; V: TRBV2; J: TRBJ1-1; CDR3: CASSEAGQGLTEAFF; DNA: TGTGCCAGCAGTGAAGCCGGGCAGGGACTCACTGAAGCTTTCTTT
D: -; size: -; V: TRBV14; J: TRBJ2-2; CDR3: CASSPARGGELFF; DNA: TGTGCCAGCAGCCCCGCCCGGGGAGGGGAGCTGTTTTTT
D: -; size: -; V: TRBV27; J: TRBJ1-5; CDR3: CASSLAGKGQPQHF; DNA: TGTGCCAGCAGTTTGGCAGGAAAAGGTCAGCCCCAGCATTTT
D: TRBD1; size: few; V: TRBV11-2; J: TRBJ1-1; CDR3: CASSRDRGTEAFF; DNA: TGTGCCAGCAGCCGGGACAGGGGCACTGAAGCTTTCTTT
D: -; size: -; V: TRBV3-1/TRBV3-2; J: TRBJ1-1; CDR3: CASSQSGGAGTEAFF; DNA: TGTGCCAGCAGCCAGTCTGGAGGGGCGGGCACTGAAGCTTTCTTT
D: TRBD1; size: -; V: TRBV5-1; J: TRBJ2-5; CDR3: CASRIQGAGETQYF; DNA: TGCGCCAGCAGAATACAGGGGGCAGGAGAGACCCAGTACTTC
D: -; size: -; V: TRBV28; J: TRBJ1-1; CDR3: CASSLVGANTEAFF; DNA: TGTGCCAGCAGTTTGGTGGGAGCAAACACTGAAGCTTTCTTT
D: TRBD2; size: few; V: TRBV6-6; J: TRBJ2-3; CDR3: CASQQLAGANTQYF; DNA: TGTGCCAGCCAACAGCTAGCGGGGGCAAATACGCAGTATTTT
D: TRBD2; size: -; V: TRBV11-3; J: TRBJ2-3; CDR3: CASSFGAGASLDTQYF; DNA: TGTGCCAGCAGCTTCGGAGCGGGGGCCAGCCTAGATACGCAGTATTTT
D: -; size: -; V: TRBV21-1; J: TRBJ2-7; CDR3: CATPEEGRDFYEQYF; DNA: TGTGCCACCCCAGAGGAGGGACGAGACTTCTACGAGCAGTACTTC
D: TRBD1; size: -; V: TRBV7-9; J: TRBJ1-3; CDR3: CASSLVLTGVAGNTIYF; DNA: TGTGCCAGCAGCTTAGTTTTAACAGGGGTGGCTGGAAACACCATATATTTT
D: TRBD1; size: -; V: TRBV19; J: TRBJ1-5; CDR3: CASSIYRGSQPQHF; DNA: TGTGCCAGTAGTATCTACAGGGGGAGCCAGCCCCAGCATTTT
D: TRBD1; size: -; V: TRBV5-8; J: TRBJ2-3; CDR3: CASSATGGADTQYF; DNA: TGTGCCAGCAGCGCGACAGGGGGGGCAGATACGCAGTATTTT
D: -; size: -; V: TRBV10-3; J: TRBJ1-5; CDR3: CAISEGGDQPQHF; DNA: TGTGCCATCAGCGAGGGGGGGGATCAGCCCCAGCATTTT
D: TRBD1; size: -; V: TRBV5-1; J: TRBJ1-2; CDR3: CASARDRGQVGYTF; DNA: TGCGCCAGCGCTCGGGACAGGGGGCAGGTGGGCTACACCTTC
D: -; size: -; V: TRBV10-3; J: TRBJ2-2; CDR3: CAISESEGVVHTGELFF; DNA: TGTGCCATCAGTGAGTCTGAGGGGGTAGTACACACCGGGGAGCTGTTTTTT
D: TRBD1; size: -; V: TRBV5-1; J: TRBJ1-1; CDR3: CASSLESTGQGEAFF; DNA: TGCGCCAGCAGCTTGGAGTCAACGGGACAGGGTGAAGCTTTCTTT
D: -; size: -; V: TRBV5-1; J: TRBJ2-5; CDR3: CASSLDPRQETQYF; DNA: TGCGCCAGCAGCTTGGACCCGCGGCAAGAGACCCAGTACTTC
D: -; size: -; V: TRBV6-5; J: TRBJ1-1; CDR3: CASSLGQQPSEAFF; DNA: TGTGCCAGCAGCCTTGGACAGCAGCCTTCTGAAGCTTTCTTT
D: -; size: -; V: TRBV27; J: TRBJ2-3; CDR3: CASSLSRSGDTQYF; DNA: TGTGCCAGCAGTTTATCGAGGAGCGGGGATACGCAGTATTTT
D: TRBD2; size: -; V: TRBV24-1; J: TRBJ2-1; CDR3: CATSDGLAGADNEQFF; DNA: TGTGCCACCAGTGATGGACTAGCGGGGGCCGACAATGAGCAGTTCTTC
D: -; size: few; V: TRBV7-2; J: TRBJ1-6; CDR3: CASSLVGSPLHF; DNA: TGTGCCAGCAGCTTAGTCGGGTCACCCCTCCACTTT
D: TRBD1; size: -; V: TRBV11-2; J: TRBJ1-6; CDR3: CASSLGDRGNSPLHF; DNA: TGTGCCAGCAGCTTAGGGGACAGGGGAAATTCACCCCTCCACTTT
D: -; size: -; V: TRBV19; J: TRBJ1-1; CDR3: CASTGGAYTEAFF; DNA: TGTGCCAGTACGGGGGGGGCTTACACTGAAGCTTTCTTT
D: -; size: -; V: TRBV14; J: TRBJ1-1; CDR3: CASSSLMNTEAFF; DNA: TGTGCCAGCAGCTCCCTAATGAACACTGAAGCTTTCTTT
D: TRBD2; size: -; V: TRBV11-2; J: TRBJ2-3; CDR3: CASSLDSSSGGTTDTQYF; DNA: TGTGCCAGCAGCTTAGATTCGTCCAGCGGGGGGACCACAGATACGCAGTATTTT
D: -; size: -; V: TRBV9; J: TRBJ2-7; CDR3: CASSGGPPGKDNEQYF; DNA: TGTGCCAGCAGCGGGGGGCCGCCTGGAAAAGACAACGAGCAGTACTTC
D: TRBD2; size: -; V: TRBV28; J: TRBJ2-2; CDR3: CASSLWRGAAGELFF; DNA: TGTGCCAGCAGTTTATGGCGGGGGGCTGCCGGGGAGCTGTTTTTT
D: TRBD1; size: once; V: TRBV19; J: TRBJ2-5; CDR3: CASSPGTEETQYF; DNA: TGTGCCAGTTCGCCTGGGACAGAAGAGACCCAGTACTTC
D: -; size: -; V: TRBV14; J: TRBJ1-2; CDR3: CASSQDGVAAGYTF; DNA: TGTGCCAGCAGCCAAGATGGGGTAGCGGCTGGCTACACCTTC
D: -; size: -; V: TRBV27; J: TRBJ1-5; CDR3: CASSSRNQPQHF; DNA: TGTGCCAGCAGTTCCAGAAATCAGCCCCAGCATTTT
D: TRBD1; size: -; V: TRBV3-1/TRBV3-2; J: TRBJ2-7; CDR3: CASSPMVQGAREQYF; DNA: TGTGCCAGCAGCCCGATGGTCCAGGGGGCAAGGGAGCAGTACTTC
D: -; size: -; V: TRBV9; J: TRBJ2-5; CDR3: CASSVVGQSETQYF; DNA: TGTGCCAGCAGCGTAGTCGGACAGTCGGAGACCCAGTACTTC
D: TRBD1; size: -; V: TRBV6-4; J: TRBJ1-5; CDR3: CASSDSIRTGAFSHSNQPQHF; DNA: TGTGCCAGCAGTGACTCGATACGCACAGGGGCTTTTAGCCATAGCAATCAGCCCCAGCATTTT
D: -; size: -; V: TRBV21-1; J: TRBJ1-2; CDR3: CASSNDRGFGGYTF; DNA: TGTGCCAGCAGCAATGACAGGGGATTTGGAGGCTACACCTTC
D: -; size: once; V: TRBV11-1; J: TRBJ1-1; CDR3: CASSRNRALNTEAFF; DNA: TGTGCCAGCAGCAGGAACAGGGCCTTGAACACTGAAGCTTTCTTT
D: TRBD2; size: -; V: TRBV19; J: TRBJ2-5; CDR3: CASSIGLAAREAQYF; DNA: TGTGCCAGTAGTATAGGACTAGCAGCTAGGGAAGCCCAGTACTTC
D: -; size: once; V: TRBV5-5; J: TRBJ2-5; CDR3: CASSLKAGAQGETQYF; DNA: TGTGCCAGCAGCCTCAAAGCAGGGGCGCAGGGAGAGACCCAGTACTTC
D: TRBD2; size: few; V: TRBV2; J: TRBJ2-3; CDR3: CASSSGLAVDTDTQYF; DNA: TGTGCCAGCAGCTCGGGACTAGCGGTCGACACAGATACGCAGTATTTT
D: -; size: -; V: TRBV5-1; J: TRBJ1-1; CDR3: CASSLGRGTEAFF; DNA: TGCGCCAGCAGCTTGGGCAGGGGCACTGAAGCTTTCTTT